This T cell receptor (beta chain) was captured in a study of cytomegalovirus exposure and HLA in healthy donors. Details on this clone: Its target is unknown.

PCR involved 60 Vbeta and 13 Jbeta primers. Using immunoSEQ multiplex PCR, the repertoire was profiled, and TCRdb retains in-frame clones only, with some absent. Of about 160,000 clones in the sample, roughly 80% are singletons; the top ten hold 3% to 4.5%. General study results and limits: CMV serostatus was the only recorded immune exposure for donors. DRB1 had the most TCR associations and HLA-C the fewest, a later analysis found, with rates varying by HLA locus. Reports indicate that TCR beta sequences accurately predicted the HLA-A and HLA-B alleles of most subjects.

Input material: PBMCs. The receptor comes from a man aged 25 to 45 in good health and CMV-seropositive.

DNA for the CDR3: TGTGCCAGCAGTGAAGCCCTTTTCAAAAACATTCAGTACTTC. Translating it yields CASSEALFKNIQYF. The J gene is TRBJ2-4, the V gene TRBV6-1, with D uncertain. V was pared by 0 bases and J by 3 bases, with 6 bases between. The CDR3 is made up of 14 amino acids. Per germline, CDR1 MNHNS and CDR2 SASEGT.